This T cell receptor beta chain was identified in a study of cytotoxic CD8 clonotypes in ibrutinib-treated CLL. The table came from immunoSEQ multiplex PCR; TCRdb's copy has only in-frame clones and leaves some out. The sample has some 350,000 clones; 67% are singletons. V was trimmed by 4 bases and J by 5 bases, leaving 13 bases between them. This CDR3 has 13 amino acids. Germline assignment: CDR1 SQVTM and CDR2 ANQGSEA. This chain joins TRBV29-1 and TRBJ2-3; tentatively, D is TRBD2 (6 bases). The sequence was collected from a human donor with chronic lymphocytic leukemia. The sample consisted of PBMCs, taken after 36 months of ibrutinib treatment. The CDR3 loop is CSVGGLLRDTQYF. CDR3 sequence (DNA): TGCAGCGTTGGGGGACTCCTTCGAGATACGCAGTATTTT.